A selection of T cell receptor beta chains follows, all from one sample in a study of blood T cell repertoires in COVID-19. This table comes from immunoSEQ multiplex PCR, and its TCRdb copy is limited to in-frame clones, with some not included. The table shows 200,000 to 300,000 clones, with about 89% occurring only once. Source material: peripheral blood. The source of these receptors is a man aged 40-49 years who had recovered from COVID-19. Both conserved end residues are part of each CDR3. Each record gives: CDR3 length, J gene, V gene, D gene, clone size, CDR3 protein, CDR3 DNA. The D gene is left open where the match is weak. Size tells how often a clone was seen (once, few, many) or the class of an expanded clone, and some rows leave it out.

len: 17; j_gene: TRBJ2-3; v_gene: TRBV3-1/TRBV3-2; d_gene: TRBD2; abundance: .; CDR3aa: CASSQDKRGGITDTQYF; CDR3nt: TGTGCCAGCAGCCAAGATAAAAGGGGAGGGATTACAGATACGCAGTATTTT
len: 15; j_gene: TRBJ2-3; v_gene: TRBV7-8; d_gene: .; abundance: .; CDR3aa: CASSPTFRGTDTQYF; CDR3nt: TGTGCCAGCAGCCCTACCTTCCGTGGCACAGATACGCAGTATTTT
len: 17; j_gene: TRBJ2-3; v_gene: TRBV29-1; d_gene: TRBD1; abundance: .; CDR3aa: CSVPFLIRDRGTDTQYF; CDR3nt: TGCAGCGTCCCTTTCCTAATCCGGGACAGGGGTACAGATACGCAGTATTTT
len: 14; j_gene: TRBJ2-1; v_gene: TRBV6-5; d_gene: .; abundance: .; CDR3aa: CASGVRGSYNEQFF; CDR3nt: TGTGCCAGCGGGGTACGGGGCTCCTACAATGAGCAGTTCTTC
len: 17; j_gene: TRBJ2-1; v_gene: TRBV9; d_gene: TRBD1; abundance: .; CDR3aa: CASSARTGVGSYNEQFF; CDR3nt: TGTGCCAGCAGCGCTCGTACAGGGGTGGGATCCTACAATGAGCAGTTCTTC
len: 12; j_gene: TRBJ1-4; v_gene: TRBV10-2; d_gene: .; abundance: .; CDR3aa: CASRQASEKLFF; CDR3nt: TGCGCCAGTAGACAGGCTTCGGAAAAACTGTTTTTT
len: 12; j_gene: TRBJ2-5; v_gene: TRBV29-1; d_gene: TRBD2; abundance: .; CDR3aa: CSVRRGGETQYF; CDR3nt: TGCAGCGTCAGAAGGGGAGGGGAGACCCAGTACTTC
len: 15; j_gene: TRBJ2-7; v_gene: TRBV18; d_gene: TRBD2; abundance: .; CDR3aa: CASSLGLAASYEQYF; CDR3nt: TGTGCCAGCTCACTCGGACTAGCGGCCTCTTACGAGCAGTACTTC
len: 14; j_gene: TRBJ2-5; v_gene: TRBV12-5; d_gene: .; abundance: .; CDR3aa: CASARGGRTETQYF; CDR3nt: TGTGCTAGTGCCCGCGGGGGCAGAACAGAGACCCAGTACTTC
len: 14; j_gene: TRBJ1-2; v_gene: TRBV12-5; d_gene: TRBD1; abundance: .; CDR3aa: CASGLGTGRYGYTF; CDR3nt: TGTGCTAGTGGTTTGGGGACAGGGCGGTATGGCTACACCTTC
len: 14; j_gene: TRBJ2-2; v_gene: TRBV25-1; d_gene: .; abundance: .; CDR3aa: CASSEYMATGELFF; CDR3nt: TGTGCCAGCAGTGAATATATGGCCACCGGGGAGCTGTTTTTT
len: 15; j_gene: TRBJ2-3; v_gene: TRBV9; d_gene: TRBD2; abundance: .; CDR3aa: CASSVRGGFTDTQYF; CDR3nt: TGTGCCAGCAGCGTCCGCGGGGGATTCACAGATACGCAGTATTTT
len: 16; j_gene: TRBJ1-6; v_gene: TRBV18; d_gene: .; abundance: .; CDR3aa: CASSPTADSRYSPLHF; CDR3nt: TGTGCCAGCTCACCCACTGCAGACAGTAGGTATTCACCCCTCCACTTT
len: 13; j_gene: TRBJ2-2; v_gene: TRBV5-1; d_gene: .; abundance: .; CDR3aa: CASSLDYLGELFF; CDR3nt: TGCGCCAGCAGCTTGGATTATTTAGGGGAGCTGTTTTTT
len: 15; j_gene: TRBJ2-1; v_gene: TRBV9; d_gene: TRBD1; abundance: .; CDR3aa: CASSSSGQGDDEQFF; CDR3nt: TGTGCCAGCAGCAGTTCGGGACAGGGTGACGATGAGCAGTTCTTC
len: 12; j_gene: TRBJ2-1; v_gene: TRBV20-1; d_gene: .; abundance: .; CDR3aa: CSASQNYNEQFF; CDR3nt: TGCAGTGCTAGTCAAAATTACAATGAGCAGTTCTTC
len: 15; j_gene: TRBJ2-1; v_gene: TRBV9; d_gene: .; abundance: .; CDR3aa: CASSALLRVGNEQFF; CDR3nt: TGTGCCAGCAGCGCCCTCCTCAGGGTAGGCAATGAGCAGTTCTTC
len: 16; j_gene: TRBJ2-7; v_gene: TRBV19; d_gene: TRBD1; abundance: .; CDR3aa: CASSSRTGLNSYEQYF; CDR3nt: TGTGCCAGTAGTTCTCGGACAGGGCTAAACTCCTACGAGCAGTACTTC
len: 15; j_gene: TRBJ2-1; v_gene: TRBV6-5; d_gene: TRBD2; abundance: .; CDR3aa: CASSRTSGSYNEQFF; CDR3nt: TGTGCCAGCAGCCGGACTAGCGGGTCCTACAATGAGCAGTTCTTC
len: 13; j_gene: TRBJ2-5; v_gene: TRBV2; d_gene: .; abundance: .; CDR3aa: CASSPGRERAQYF; CDR3nt: TGTGCCAGCAGCCCTGGTAGGGAGCGGGCCCAGTACTTC
len: 12; j_gene: TRBJ1-2; v_gene: TRBV19; d_gene: .; abundance: once; CDR3aa: CASLAGAIGYTF; CDR3nt: TGTGCCAGTTTGGCAGGGGCAATTGGCTACACCTTC
len: 15; j_gene: TRBJ2-7; v_gene: TRBV5-8; d_gene: TRBD2; abundance: .; CDR3aa: CASSLAAGGTYEQYF; CDR3nt: TGTGCCAGCAGCTTGGCCGCGGGAGGGACCTACGAGCAGTACTTC
len: 16; j_gene: TRBJ1-1; v_gene: TRBV5-1; d_gene: TRBD1; abundance: .; CDR3aa: CASSPIGQGLNTEAFF; CDR3nt: TGCGCCAGCAGCCCTATTGGACAGGGGCTGAACACTGAAGCTTTCTTT
len: 14; j_gene: TRBJ2-7; v_gene: TRBV19; d_gene: TRBD1; abundance: once; CDR3aa: CASSDDRASYEQYF; CDR3nt: TGTGCCAGTAGCGACGACAGGGCTTCCTACGAGCAGTACTTC
len: 15; j_gene: TRBJ1-4; v_gene: TRBV2; d_gene: .; abundance: .; CDR3aa: CASNPRGWGNEKLFF; CDR3nt: TGTGCCAGCAACCCCAGGGGCTGGGGGAATGAAAAACTGTTTTTT
len: 16; j_gene: TRBJ2-7; v_gene: TRBV19; d_gene: TRBD1; abundance: .; CDR3aa: CASSTRTGIGINEQYF; CDR3nt: TGTGCCAGTAGTACCCGGACAGGGATTGGAATCAACGAGCAGTACTTC
len: 13; j_gene: TRBJ1-6; v_gene: TRBV29-1; d_gene: TRBD1; abundance: .; CDR3aa: CSVRTGGDSPLHF; CDR3nt: TGCAGCGTCCGGACAGGTGGGGATTCACCCCTCCACTTT
len: 14; j_gene: TRBJ2-2; v_gene: TRBV7-9; d_gene: .; abundance: .; CDR3aa: CASTLSNAVGELFF; CDR3nt: TGTGCCAGCACCCTCAGTAACGCCGTCGGGGAGCTGTTTTTT
len: 15; j_gene: TRBJ1-5; v_gene: TRBV19; d_gene: .; abundance: .; CDR3aa: CASSRTVLDNQPQHF; CDR3nt: TGTGCCAGTAGCCGGACAGTCCTAGACAATCAGCCCCAGCATTTT
len: 12; j_gene: TRBJ1-1; v_gene: TRBV6-6; d_gene: .; abundance: few; CDR3aa: CAADSRNTEAFF; CDR3nt: TGTGCCGCGGACTCGAGGAACACTGAAGCTTTCTTT
len: 13; j_gene: TRBJ1-2; v_gene: TRBV12-3/TRBV12-4; d_gene: .; abundance: .; CDR3aa: CASRGGAFHGYTF; CDR3nt: TGTGCCAGCAGGGGAGGGGCCTTCCATGGCTACACCTTC
len: 13; j_gene: TRBJ1-1; v_gene: TRBV11-2; d_gene: TRBD1; abundance: .; CDR3aa: CASSLTGWDEAFF; CDR3nt: TGTGCCAGCAGCTTGACAGGGTGGGATGAAGCTTTCTTT
len: 13; j_gene: TRBJ1-2; v_gene: TRBV5-1; d_gene: TRBD1; abundance: .; CDR3aa: CASSLGQGAGYTF; CDR3nt: TGCGCCAGCAGCTTGGGACAGGGCGCTGGCTACACCTTC
len: 16; j_gene: TRBJ1-5; v_gene: TRBV15; d_gene: .; abundance: .; CDR3aa: CATSRETGVARQPQHF; CDR3nt: TGTGCCACCAGCAGAGAGACAGGAGTAGCGCGGCAGCCCCAGCATTTT
len: 15; j_gene: TRBJ2-5; v_gene: TRBV28; d_gene: .; abundance: .; CDR3aa: CASSLSGQSKETQYF; CDR3nt: TGTGCCAGCAGTTTGTCCGGACAGTCAAAAGAGACCCAGTACTTC
len: 14; j_gene: TRBJ1-5; v_gene: TRBV6-5; d_gene: TRBD1; abundance: .; CDR3aa: CARAGGAGNQPQHF; CDR3nt: TGTGCCAGAGCAGGGGGCGCGGGCAATCAGCCCCAGCATTTT
len: 16; j_gene: TRBJ1-2; v_gene: TRBV10-3; d_gene: .; abundance: .; CDR3aa: CAISGADASLPYGYTF; CDR3nt: TGTGCCATCAGTGGGGCCGATGCGTCCCTTCCCTATGGCTACACCTTC
len: 13; j_gene: TRBJ1-2; v_gene: TRBV12-3/TRBV12-4; d_gene: .; abundance: .; CDR3aa: CASSSSPLYGYTF; CDR3nt: TGTGCCAGCAGTTCGAGTCCCCTCTATGGCTACACCTTC
len: 13; j_gene: TRBJ2-7; v_gene: TRBV2; d_gene: .; abundance: .; CDR3aa: CASTAGQEGEQYF; CDR3nt: TGTGCCAGCACAGCCGGGCAGGAGGGTGAGCAGTACTTC
len: 13; j_gene: TRBJ1-6; v_gene: TRBV5-6; d_gene: .; abundance: .; CDR3aa: CASSLGSNSPLHF; CDR3nt: TGTGCCAGCAGCTTGGGCAGTAATTCACCCCTCCACTTT